A single sample is the source of the 12 T cell receptor beta chains below, sequenced in a study of blood T cell repertoires in COVID-19. Only in-frame clones appear in the TCRdb table, and some are missing; sequencing was by immunoSEQ multiplex PCR. The sample consists of 130,000 or so clones, 84% of them appearing once. Sequencing was performed on peripheral blood. These receptor sequences come from an older woman with acute or convalescent COVID-19.

V and J are TRBV3-1 (or the pseudogene TRBV3-2) and TRBJ2-7; D may be TRBD1 (6 bases). V lost 1 base and J lost 3, with 10 bases in between. In germline, CDR1 is LGHDT, CDR2 YNNKEL (reference sequence). The CDR3 is made up of 14 amino acids. In nucleotides, the CDR3 is TGTGCCAGCAGCCAAGGACAGGCTGTCTACGAGCAGTACTTC. This codes for CASSQGQAVYEQYF.

V gene TRBV5-5 combines with J gene TRBJ1-4, with a weak D call TRBD1 (5 bases). Trimming cost V 4 bases and J 7 bases, with 14 bases left between them. The CDR3 is 14 amino acids. Germline-derived CDR1 and CDR2 are SGHKS and YYEKEE (reference sequence). As DNA, the CDR3 is TGTGCCAGCAGCCAGACGGGGGGTGGTGAAAAACTGTTTTTT. It specifies CASSQTGGGEKLFF.

This chain joins TRBV4-1 and TRBJ2-3, with 9 bases lining up with TRBD2. CDR1 and CDR2 (germline): MGHRA, YSYEKL. V lost 7 bases and J lost 4; bases outside the gene matches: 12. The CDR3 is made up of 16 amino acids. Written as DNA, the CDR3 is TGCGCCAGCATGAGGGACTCGCGGGGGGGCGCAGATACGCAGTATTTT. Its protein is CASMRDSRGGADTQYF.

The J gene is TRBJ1-2, the V gene TRBV3-1 (or the pseudogene TRBV3-2), with unresolved D. Germline assignment: CDR1 LGHDT and CDR2 YNNKEL (reference sequence). With 1 base removed from V and 5 bases from J, the gap between germline ends came to 14 bases. The CDR3 runs to 15 residues. The CDR3 loop reads CASSQGKADGYGYTF. DNA of the CDR3: TGTGCCAGCAGCCAAGGGAAGGCAGACGGGTATGGCTACACCTTC.

This rearrangement joins TRBV13 to TRBJ1-2, with 7 bases matching TRBD1. The ends lost 5 bases at V and 5 bases at J; junction bases unmatched: 8. Germline V gene lookup returns CDR1 PRHDT and CDR2 FYEKMQ (reference sequence). The CDR3 has 14 residues. The CDR3 DNA reads TGTGCCAGCAGCCCGGACAGGATGCTATATGGCTACACCTTC. Translated, it gives CASSPDRMLYGYTF. Full variable domain (missing parts from reference TRBV13 and TRBJ1-2): AAGVIQSPRHLIKEKRETATLKCYPIPRHDTVYWYQQGPGQDPQFLISFYEKMQSDKGSIPDRFSAQQFSDYHSELNMSSLELGDSALYFCASSPDRMLYGYTFGSGTRLTVV.

In its sample, this clone was seen once. This rearrangement joins TRBV5-1 to TRBJ2-1; 8 positions match TRBD2. V lost 4 bases to trimming and J lost 7 bases; unmatched junction nucleotides: 7. Per the germline V gene, CDR1 is SGHRS and CDR2 is YFSETQ. The length of the CDR3 is 14 residues. The CDR3 is CASSAGLVRNEQFF. CDR3 bases: TGCGCCAGCAGCGCGGGACTAGTTCGGAATGAGCAGTTCTTC.

The J gene is TRBJ1-1, the V gene TRBV7-8; D may be TRBD1 (6 bases). This CDR3 is 12 amino acids long. Trimming removed 5 bases from V and 4 bases from J, with 8 bases in between. Germline CDR1 SGHVS, CDR2 FQNEAQ. The DNA for the CDR3 is TGTGCCAGCAGCGTACAGGGCACTGAAGCTTTCTTT. It encodes CASSVQGTEAFF.

The chain links TRBV5-1 to TRBJ2-2; 13 bases are a match to TRBD2. V lost 0 bases, J lost 3 bases, and 2 bases stayed unmatched. From germline, CDR1 is SGHRS and CDR2 YFSETQ. The CDR3 has 17 residues. The DNA of the CDR3 is TGCGCCAGCAGCTTGGCGGGACTAGCGGGGCACACCGGGGAGCTGTTTTTT. The encoded protein is CASSLAGLAGHTGELFF.

The chain carries TRBV24-1 and TRBJ1-2, with a tentative D call TRBD1 (5 bases). The CDR3 has 15 amino acids. The V gene's germline CDR1 is KGHDR and CDR2 SFDVKD. The germline V and J ends were trimmed by 3 bases and 5 bases, with 15 bases remaining between them. CDR3 nucleotides: TGTGCCACCAGTGATCAGGACACCACTTTTTATGGCTACACCTTC. Amino acid sequence: CATSDQDTTFYGYTF.

This sequence joins TRBV9 and TRBJ1-2, with 7 nucleotides matching TRBD1. The germline V gene encodes CDR1 SGDLS and CDR2 YYNGEE. Trimming at V came to 3 bases and at J to 8 bases, leaving 10 bases not matched to a gene. This CDR3 region has 14 residues. Here the CDR3 reads CASSARQGLSGYTF. As DNA, the CDR3 is TGTGCCAGCAGCGCTAGACAGGGACTTAGCGGCTACACCTTC.

This rearrangement joins TRBV3-1 (or the pseudogene TRBV3-2) to TRBJ2-5; tentatively, D is TRBD2 (5 bases). The germline V gene has CDR1 LGHDT and CDR2 YNNKEL (reference sequence). The CDR3 totals 14 residues. Trimming took 3 bases from V and 5 from J, leaving 13 bases between them. CDR3 sequence (DNA): TGTGCCAGCAGCCACGAATTGGAGGTGGAGACCCAGTACTTC. Protein: CASSHELEVETQYF.

The genes are TRBV7-9 and TRBJ1-1, with 7 bases fitting TRBD1. V trimming: 2 bases; J trimming: 3 bases; junction bases outside the gene matches: 0. Germline values: CDR1 SEHNR, CDR2 FQNEAQ (reference sequence). This CDR3 has 13 residues. The CDR3 coding sequence is TGTGCCAGCAGCTTACAGGGGGACACTGAAGCTTTCTTT. Its translation: CASSLQGDTEAFF.